A single sample gave rise to the 17 T cell receptor beta chains below, sequenced in a study of CD8 T cells in ankylosing spondylitis. Antigen specificity for these receptors is unknown. Regarding the study as a whole: One TCR beta motif, made up of several highly homologous variants, appeared characteristic of ankylosing spondylitis blood.

TCRdb re-called the 5' RACE reads through MiXCR, storing one row per CDR3 protein. Seen here are a few hundred thousand distinct CDR3 sequences, about 20% observed once, and the top ten hold 16%. Source material: blood, either unsorted or a sorted T cell fraction (not recorded which). Receptor source: a male donor with ankylosing spondylitis.

In its sample, this clonotype was seen once. This chain links TRBV19 with TRBJ2-3; 8 bases align to TRBD1. V lost 6 bases and J lost 2; bases outside the gene matches: 10. This CDR3 spans 16 amino acids. The germline V gene encodes CDR1 LNHDA and CDR2 SQIVND (reference sequence). CDR3 DNA: TGTGCCAGTAGCCGCATCCGGGACAGGACCACAGATACGCAGTATTTT. The encoded protein is CASSRIRDRTTDTQYF.

This clonotype was observed a few times. The chain uses TRBV27 and TRBJ2-7; TRBD2 matches 10 bases. CDR3 length equals 15 residues. The V gene end was trimmed by 6 bases and the J gene end by 7 bases; junction bases not matched to a gene: 12. Germline V gives CDR1 MNHEY, CDR2 SMNVEV (reference sequence). CDR3 coding DNA: TGTGCCAGCAGACCTTATGAGGGACTAGCGCGGGAGCAGTACTTC. Translation gives CASRPYEGLAREQYF.

The rearrangement links TRBV7-3 to TRBJ2-1; no clear D. The CDR3 totals 14 residues. V lost 8 bases and J lost 5, with 16 bases in between. The germline CDR1 and CDR2 sequences are SGHTA and FQGTGA. The CDR3 sequence is CASSDPNGHNEQFF. The CDR3 DNA reads as TGTGCCAGCTCTGACCCAAACGGCCACAATGAGCAGTTCTTC.

This chain connects TRBV4-2 to TRBJ2-5; D not resolved. The V gene's germline CDR1 is LGHNA and CDR2 YNFKEQ. This CDR3 is 16 amino acids long. Trimming removed 0 bases from V and 2 bases from J, with 13 bases in between. The CDR3, as DNA: TGTGCCAGCAGCCAAGAGGGTAACGCCTGGCAAGAGACCCAGTACTTC. This encodes CASSQEGNAWQETQYF.

This clonotype has a handful of counts. The gene calls are TRBV27 and TRBJ1-5, with 10 bases lining up with TRBD1. CDR1 and CDR2 from the germline V gene are MNHEY and SMNVEV (reference sequence). J gave up 5 bases and V 0 bases, and 4 bases lay outside the gene matches. The CDR3 spans 16 residues. CDR3 nucleotide sequence: TGTGCCAGCAGTTTATCATGGACAGGGGGTCATCAGCCCCAGCATTTT. It yields the protein CASSLSWTGGHQPQHF.

The rearrangement joins TRBV28 to TRBJ1-3; D is unresolved. Trimming removed 7 bases from V and 0 bases from J, with 16 bases in between. Germline CDR1 reads MDHEN; CDR2 reads SYDVKM. The CDR3 has 16 amino acids. The DNA for the CDR3 is TGTGCCAGCACAAAAGTCAGGACGTCCTCTGGAAACACCATATATTTT. Amino acid sequence: CASTKVRTSSGNTIYF.

This clonotype was detected ten times or more. The chain combines TRBV27 with TRBJ2-1; maybe TRBD2 (6 bases). The germline V and J ends were trimmed by 6 bases and 0 bases, with 12 bases remaining between them. This CDR3 is 15 amino acids long. Germline V gives CDR1 MNHEY, CDR2 SMNVEV (reference sequence). The CDR3 DNA reads TGTGCCAGCAGATTCGGGGGAGGCTCCTACAATGAGCAGTTCTTC. Its translation: CASRFGGGSYNEQFF.

The chain is built from TRBV5-1 and TRBJ2-5; 7 positions match TRBD1. The germline gives CDR1 SGHRS, CDR2 YFSETQ. With 8 bases clipped from V and 2 bases from J, the junction kept 12 bases outside the gene matches. This CDR3 contains 15 residues. The CDR3 DNA is TGCGCCAGTACCTCCTCTCCACAGGGGCAAGAGACCCAGTACTTC. This translates into CASTSSPQGQETQYF.

The V gene is TRBV9, the J gene TRBJ2-3; D is possibly TRBD2 (5 bases). CDR1 and CDR2 from the germline V gene are SGDLS and YYNGEE. Trimming left V 3 bases short and J 2 bases short, with 16 bases between. CDR3 length: 16 residues. The CDR3 DNA is TGTGCCAGCAGCGCCTCGCCTGACTATTCCACAGATACGCAGTATTTT. Encoded protein: CASSASPDYSTDTQYF.

Only a few counts were recorded for this clonotype. The chain recombines TRBV20-1 with TRBJ1-5; D unclear. CDR1 and CDR2 (germline): DFQATT, SNEGSKA (reference sequence). The CDR3 runs 14 residues. The V end was cut by 1 base, the J end by 1 base, with 8 bases between. CDR3 protein: CSARGPYSNQPQHF. The DNA for the CDR3 is TGCAGTGCTAGAGGCCCTTACAGCAATCAGCCCCAGCATTTT.

The genes are TRBV5-1 and TRBJ2-7; 7 nucleotides line up with TRBD1. CDR3 length: 12 amino acids. Unmatched junction bases numbered 7, after V lost 4 bases and J lost 9 bases. Per the germline V gene, CDR1 is SGHRS and CDR2 is YFSETQ. This CDR3 reads CASSNRDSGQYF. CDR3 coding DNA: TGCGCCAGCAGCAACCGGGACAGCGGGCAGTACTTC.

CDR3 residues: CASSYSQENYGYTF. The CDR3 nucleotides are TGCGCCAGCAGCTACTCACAGGAGAACTATGGCTACACCTTC. The chain recombines TRBV5-1 with TRBJ1-2; a weak D match, TRBD1 (5 bases). Germline CDR1 and CDR2: SGHRS and YFSETQ. V was cut by 3 bases and J by 2 bases, with 11 bases left in between. The CDR3 runs 14 residues.

The chain recombines TRBV13 with TRBJ1-2; TRBD1 aligns across 8 bases. J was trimmed by 0 bases and V by 5 bases; bases with no gene match: 5. CDR1 is PRHDT, CDR2 FYEKMQ, per germline (reference sequence). The CDR3 extends over 15 amino acids. CDR3: CASSGGTGPNYGYTF. The CDR3 region has the DNA TGTGCCAGCAGCGGAGGGACAGGACCTAACTATGGCTACACCTTC.

The J gene is TRBJ2-7, the V gene TRBV29-1; no clear D. V was cut by 6 bases and J by 0 bases, with 12 bases left in between. This CDR3 is built from 13 residues. Per germline, CDR1 SQVTM and CDR2 ANQGSEA. The CDR3 protein is CSVGLESSYEQYF. CDR3 coding DNA: TGCAGCGTCGGCCTGGAGAGCTCCTACGAGCAGTACTTC.

This clonotype was detected only a few times. This sequence joins TRBV18 and TRBJ2-7; no definite D call. Per germline, CDR1 KGHSH and CDR2 LQKENI. Deletions cut 2 bases from V and 5 bases from J, with 7 bases between. This CDR3 has 12 amino acids. The CDR3 here is CASSPVGDEQYF. The CDR3 region has the DNA TGTGCCAGCTCACCAGTGGGTGACGAGCAGTACTTC.

This clonotype is a singleton in its sample. The chain joins TRBV20-1 to TRBJ2-6; D is perhaps TRBD1 (5 bases). Looked up from germline, CDR1 is DFQATT and CDR2 is SNEGSKA (reference sequence). The CDR3 is 17 residues long. V was shortened by 5 bases and J by 0 bases, with 17 bases between the two germline ends. CDR3 sequence (DNA): TGCAGTGCTCCTCGAGGCGGACAAGTCTCTGGGGCCAACGTCCTGACTTTC. Translated, it gives CSAPRGGQVSGANVLTF.

The rearrangement joins TRBV19 to TRBJ2-2, with unresolved D. The CDR3 is 16 amino acids. Germline V gene data show CDR1 as LNHDA and CDR2 as SQIVND (reference sequence). V gave up 8 bases and J gave up 0 bases, with 16 bases separating them. As DNA, the CDR3 is TGTGCCAGTCGCAAGTGGTGGGAAGCGAACACCGGGGAGCTGTTTTTT. Translating gives CASRKWWEANTGELFF.